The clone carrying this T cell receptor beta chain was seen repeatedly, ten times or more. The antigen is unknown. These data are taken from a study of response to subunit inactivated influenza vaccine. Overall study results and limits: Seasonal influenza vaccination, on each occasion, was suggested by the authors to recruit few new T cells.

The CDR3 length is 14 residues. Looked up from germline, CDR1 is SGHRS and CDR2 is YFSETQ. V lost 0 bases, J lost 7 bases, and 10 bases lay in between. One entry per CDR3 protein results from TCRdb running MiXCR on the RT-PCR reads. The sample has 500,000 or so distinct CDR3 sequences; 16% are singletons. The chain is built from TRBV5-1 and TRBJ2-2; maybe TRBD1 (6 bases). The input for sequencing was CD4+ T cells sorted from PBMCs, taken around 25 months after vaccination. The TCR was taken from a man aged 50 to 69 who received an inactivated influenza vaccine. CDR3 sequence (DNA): TGCGCCAGCAGCTTGGTGACAGGTGGCGGGGAGCTGTTTTTT. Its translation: CASSLVTGGGELFF.